The 32 T cell receptor beta chains below were found in one sample sequenced in a study of blood T cell repertoires in COVID-19. Profiling relied on immunoSEQ multiplex PCR, and the TCRdb table lists in-frame clones only, not all of them. The sample lists approximately 310,000 clones; 85% were seen once. Sequencing was carried out using PBMCs or T cells enriched from blood (not recorded which). All receptors derive from a woman aged 25 to 45 who had been exposed to COVID-19.

The rearrangement joins TRBV7-2 to TRBJ1-1; TRBD1 might be the D (5 bases). Germline CDR1 and CDR2: SGHTA and FQGNSA. Trimming shortened V by 3 bases and J by 8 bases, and 13 bases separated the two germline ends. The CDR3 is 13 amino acids. The CDR3 here is CASSFAGPQEAFF. CDR3 DNA: TGTGCCAGCAGCTTTGCAGGGCCTCAGGAAGCTTTCTTT.

This chain links TRBV27 with TRBJ2-7; 12 bases are a match to TRBD2. The V gene end was trimmed by 6 bases and the J gene end by 2 bases; junction bases not matched to a gene: 5. Germline V gene lookup returns CDR1 MNHEY and CDR2 SMNVEV (reference sequence). The CDR3 extends over 15 amino acids. CDR3 amino acids: CASSRLAGDPYEQYF. In DNA, the CDR3 is TGTGCCAGCAGCCGACTAGCGGGAGATCCCTACGAGCAGTACTTC.

V gene TRBV19 combines with J gene TRBJ1-3; D unresolved. V was clipped by 3 bases and J by 3 bases, with 9 bases between them. The length of the CDR3 is 14 residues. Germline-derived CDR1 and CDR2 are LNHDA and SQIVND (reference sequence). Written as DNA, the CDR3 is TGTGCCAGTAGTATCGGAGGGTTTGGAAACACCATATATTTT. This codes for CASSIGGFGNTIYF.

This clone was seen only once. The chain joins TRBV6-6 to TRBJ1-2; D is possibly TRBD1 (5 bases). The CDR3 spans 14 residues. Germline V gene data show CDR1 as MNHNY and CDR2 as SVGAGI (reference sequence). Trimming took 6 bases from V and 6 from J, leaving 17 bases between them. CDR3 in amino acids: CASSPGGKGHGYTF. CDR3 DNA: TGTGCCAGCAGCCCCGGGGGGAAAGGGCATGGCTACACCTTC.

This clone occurred a few times. The rearrangement links TRBV18 to TRBJ2-2, with a weak D call TRBD1 (6 bases). Trimming removed 4 bases at V and 5 bases at J, with 17 bases between. Germline CDR1 is KGHSH and CDR2 is LQKENI. The CDR3 runs 16 residues. This CDR3 reads CASSLTQGIATGELFF. The CDR3 region has the DNA TGTGCCAGCTCACTGACACAGGGAATAGCGACCGGGGAGCTGTTTTTT.

This clone was observed a single time. The chain combines TRBV7-3 with TRBJ2-1, with 9 bases identical to TRBD2. In germline, CDR1 is SGHTA, CDR2 FQGTGA. There are 17 residues in the CDR3. Losses at the gene ends were 5 bases for V and 2 bases for J; bases not matched to a gene: 10. CDR3 amino acids: CASSLIGGGAPYNEQFF. The CDR3 nucleotides read TGTGCCAGCAGCCTAATCGGCGGGGGGGCCCCCTACAATGAGCAGTTCTTC.

This clone has a handful of counts. The rearrangement links TRBV7-2 to TRBJ1-2; 10 bases map to TRBD1. The CDR3 loop spans 17 amino acids. Germline V lookup: CDR1 SGHTA, CDR2 FQGNSA. The ends lost 6 bases at V and 4 bases at J; junction bases unmatched: 14. The CDR3 sequence is CASRKTGGAEGGYGYTF. In nucleotides, the CDR3 is TGTGCCAGCAGGAAGACAGGGGGCGCGGAGGGTGGCTATGGCTACACCTTC. The full variable domain, in which reference TRBV7-2 and TRBJ1-2 provide the parts outside the CDR3, is GAGVSQSPSNKVTEKGKDVELRCDPISGHTALYWYRQSLGQGLEFLIYFQGNSAPDKSGLPSDRFSAERTGGSVSTLTIQRTQQEDSAVYLCASRKTGGAEGGYGYTFGSGTRLTVV.

The rearrangement uses TRBV12-3 or TRBV12-4 and TRBJ1-1, with D unresolved. V lost 3 bases and J 6 bases, leaving 5 bases between the germline ends. The CDR3 is 11 residues long. CDR3 sequence (DNA): TGTGCCAGCAGTTTCTCGTCTGAAGCTTTCTTT. As protein: CASSFSSEAFF.

The chain is built from TRBV9 and TRBJ1-2; 11 bases match TRBD1. CDR3 length: 16 amino acids. V shed 4 bases, J shed 3 bases, and the junction held 8 bases outside the gene matches. Germline values: CDR1 SGDLS, CDR2 YYNGEE. The CDR3 is CASSLGQGARDYGYTF. As DNA, the CDR3 is TGTGCCAGCAGCTTAGGACAGGGGGCGAGGGACTATGGCTACACCTTC.

V gene TRBV27 combines with J gene TRBJ2-5, with TRBD2 matching over 9 bases. The CDR3 is made up of 15 amino acids. The germline CDR1 and CDR2 sequences are MNHEY and SMNVEV (reference sequence). After removal of 2 bases from V and 4 bases from J, the junction contained 5 bases not matched to a gene. CDR3 protein: CASSLISGRIETQYF. The DNA of the CDR3 is TGTGCCAGCAGTTTAATTAGCGGGAGAATAGAGACCCAGTACTTC.

Remarks on this clone: Other DNA sequences within the sample encode an identical CDR3. V gene TRBV19 combines with J gene TRBJ1-1; D call uncertain. Per the germline V gene, CDR1 is LNHDA and CDR2 is SQIVND (reference sequence). Trimming stripped 1 base from V and 3 bases from J, with 6 bases between. This CDR3 contains 13 residues. The CDR3 DNA reads TGTGCCAGTAGTATAGTCCCGGACACTGAAGCTTTCTTT. Protein sequence: CASSIVPDTEAFF.

Points on this clone: Compared with germline, one end of the junction differs, possibly owing to a read error. The chain employs TRBV2 and TRBJ1-3, with D possibly TRBD1 on 6 matching bases. The CDR3 is 13 amino acids. The germline V gene encodes CDR1 SNHLY and CDR2 FYNNEI. The CDR3 DNA is TGTGCCAGCAGTGAAGCGAGGACAGCTGATGAGTTTTTT. Translating it yields CASSEARTADEFF.

The genes are TRBV7-2 and TRBJ2-5, with TRBD2 matching 10 bases. CDR3 length: 15 amino acids. V lost 5 bases to trimming and J lost 0 bases; unmatched junction nucleotides: 3. The V gene's germline CDR1 is SGHTA and CDR2 FQGNSA. The CDR3 nucleotides read TGTGCCAGCAGCCCTAGCGGGGGTTACCAAGAGACCCAGTACTTC. Protein product: CASSPSGGYQETQYF. Supplemented by reference TRBV7-2 and TRBJ2-5, the full variable domain reads GAGVSQSPSNKVTEKGKDVELRCDPISGHTALYWYRQSLGQGLEFLIYFQGNSAPDKSGLPSDRFSAERTGGSVSTLTIQRTQQEDSAVYLCASSPSGGYQETQYFGPGTRLLVL.

The rearrangement links TRBV4-1 to TRBJ2-6; tentatively, D is TRBD1 (5 bases). Germline CDR1 reads MGHRA; CDR2 reads YSYEKL. Trimming stripped 4 bases from V and 4 bases from J, with 11 bases between. The CDR3 spans 15 residues. The CDR3 sequence: CASSPGLSGANVLTF. CDR3 DNA sequence: TGCGCCAGCAGCCCAGGGCTTTCCGGGGCCAACGTCCTGACTTTC.

The chain joins TRBV24-1 to TRBJ2-7; the match to TRBD2 covers 15 bases. The J segment lost 6 bases and the V segment lost 2 bases, leaving 7 bases of the junction unmatched. The CDR3 consists of 17 residues. CDR1 and CDR2 from the germline V gene are KGHDR and SFDVKD. CDR3 amino acids: CATSDSRTSGRASEQYF. The CDR3 bases are TGTGCCACCAGTGATTCTAGGACTAGCGGGAGGGCAAGCGAGCAGTACTTC.

This chain uses TRBV19 with TRBJ2-4; D possibly corresponds to TRBD1 (6 bases). The V end lost 7 bases, the J end lost 2 bases, and 12 bases lay between the germline ends. The germline V gene encodes CDR1 LNHDA and CDR2 SQIVND (reference sequence). The CDR3 spans 14 residues. CDR3 sequence: CASNRDSTKNIQYF. The CDR3 region has the DNA TGTGCCAGTAACAGGGATAGTACCAAAAACATTCAGTACTTC.

The genes are TRBV3-1 (or the pseudogene TRBV3-2) and TRBJ2-1; tentatively, D is TRBD1 (6 bases). Trimming shortened V by 0 bases and J by 12 bases, and 9 bases separated the two germline ends. This CDR3 contains 12 residues. Per the germline V gene, CDR1 is LGHDT and CDR2 is YNNKEL (reference sequence). CDR3 nucleotide sequence: TGTGCCAGCAGCCAAGAAGAACAGGGGCAGTTCTTC. This codes for CASSQEEQGQFF.

About this clone itself: A read error may produce the germline difference seen at one junction end. CDR3 nucleotides: TGTGCCAGCAGCGAAGGGACAGGTGATTTATACTCTGGGGCCAACGTCCTGACTTTC. Its protein product is CASSEGTGDLYSGANVLTF. V usage is TRBV2 and J usage is TRBJ2-6, with TRBD1 matching over 8 bases. The CDR3 runs 19 residues. CDR1 and CDR2 (germline): SNHLY, FYNNEI.

The chain employs TRBV3-1 (or the pseudogene TRBV3-2) and TRBJ1-1; the match to TRBD1 covers 9 bases. Germline values: CDR1 LGHDT, CDR2 YNNKEL (reference sequence). This CDR3 contains 17 residues. V lost 1 base and J lost 2; bases outside the gene matches: 8. The DNA of the CDR3 is TGTGCCAGCAGCCAAGCCCCCGGGACAGGGTCTAACACTGAAGCTTTCTTT. Translation gives CASSQAPGTGSNTEAFF.

The V and J genes are TRBV5-5 and TRBJ2-3; 7 bases match TRBD1. The CDR3 runs 14 residues. V gave up 3 bases and J gave up 2 bases; unmatched junction bases: 3. Germline V gives CDR1 SGHKS, CDR2 YYEKEE (reference sequence). DNA for the CDR3: TGTGCCAGCAGCTCGGACAGGACCACAGATACGCAGTATTTT. Its translation is CASSSDRTTDTQYF.

This clone was detected once. The chain links TRBV3-1 (or the pseudogene TRBV3-2) to TRBJ1-2; 8 nucleotides align to TRBD1. The CDR3 totals 13 residues. The J segment lost 7 bases and the V segment lost 4 bases, leaving 5 bases of the junction unmatched. Germline V CDR1 and CDR2: LGHDT, YNNKEL (reference sequence). DNA of the CDR3: TGTGCCAGCAGCCGAGGACAGGGCTTTGGCTACACCTTC. It encodes CASSRGQGFGYTF.

The chain employs TRBV29-1 and TRBJ1-1; D ambiguous. V lost 3 bases and J 3 bases, leaving 11 bases between the germline ends. The CDR3 length is 13 residues. Germline assignment: CDR1 SQVTM and CDR2 ANQGSEA. Written as DNA, the CDR3 is TGCAGCGTTGATCAGAGGTCGGACACTGAAGCTTTCTTT. This encodes CSVDQRSDTEAFF.

This clone came up once. This chain connects TRBV10-3 to TRBJ2-1, with 9 bases lining up with TRBD2. This CDR3 has 12 amino acids. In germline, CDR1 is ENHRY, CDR2 SYGVKD. Losses at the gene ends were 8 bases for V and 7 bases for J; bases not matched to a gene: 3. The CDR3 bases are TGTGCCATCGCCGCGGGAGGGAATGAGCAGTTCTTC. It yields the protein CAIAAGGNEQFF.

V usage is TRBV3-1 (or the pseudogene TRBV3-2) and J usage is TRBJ1-4, with D maybe TRBD1 (6 bases). The V end lost 3 bases, the J end lost 5 bases, and 13 bases lay between the germline ends. This CDR3 is 15 amino acids long. The germline V gene has CDR1 LGHDT and CDR2 YNNKEL (reference sequence). This CDR3 reads CASSQRTGPNEKLFF. In DNA, the CDR3 is TGTGCCAGCAGCCAGAGAACAGGGCCGAATGAAAAACTGTTTTTT.

This clone was counted a single time. The chain couples TRBV19 to TRBJ2-2, with 8 bases that match TRBD2. The CDR3 is 17 residues long. Per the germline V gene, CDR1 is LNHDA and CDR2 is SQIVND (reference sequence). V shed 2 bases and J 1 base; nucleotides not matched to a gene: 6. CDR3 sequence reads: CASSIPRRGVNTGELFF. The CDR3 nucleotides read TGTGCCAGTAGTATACCTAGGCGGGGGGTGAACACCGGGGAGCTGTTTTTT.

The chain joins TRBV19 to TRBJ1-6; 7 bases line up with TRBD1. The CDR3 runs 14 residues. The J segment lost 11 bases and the V segment lost 0 bases, leaving 4 bases of the junction unmatched. Germline V gene sequence: CDR1 LNHDA, CDR2 SQIVND (reference sequence). The CDR3 DNA reads TGTGCCAGTAGTATAGATAGGGGGCTGGCACCCCTCCACTTT. Translating gives CASSIDRGLAPLHF.

This rearrangement joins TRBV28 to TRBJ1-3; no clear D gene. Trimming took off 2 bases at V and 0 bases at J, with 14 bases between the two ends. CDR1 MDHEN and CDR2 SYDVKM come from the germline V gene. The CDR3 consists of 17 residues. The CDR3 loop reads CASSLTRPVGSGNTIYF. CDR3 DNA sequence: TGTGCCAGCAGTTTAACGCGGCCCGTTGGCTCTGGAAACACCATATATTTT. Based on the CDR3 plus reference TRBV28 and TRBJ1-3, the full variable domain is DVKVTQSSRYLVKRTGEKVFLECVQDMDHENMFWYRQDPGLGLRLIYFSYDVKMKEKGDIPEGYSVSREKKERFSLILESASTNQTSMYLCASSLTRPVGSGNTIYFGEGSWLTVV.

This clone was counted a single time. V usage is TRBV27 and J usage is TRBJ2-1; possibly TRBD1 for D (5 bases). Between the trimmed V and J ends, which lost 0 bases and 3 bases, there was a span of 9 bases. Germline CDR1 reads MNHEY; CDR2 reads SMNVEV (reference sequence). The CDR3 totals 15 residues. CDR3 coding DNA: TGTGCCAGCAGTTTATCTCACAGGAACTACAATGAGCAGTTCTTC. Protein product: CASSLSHRNYNEQFF.

V and J are TRBV7-3 and TRBJ2-5; no definite D call. V lost 0 bases, J lost 0 bases, and 5 bases lay in between. Germline loops: CDR1 SGHTA, CDR2 FQGTGA. This CDR3 contains 14 residues. The CDR3 loop reads CASSLTYNQETQYF. The CDR3 region has the DNA TGTGCCAGCAGCTTAACGTACAACCAAGAGACCCAGTACTTC. The full variable domain, rest sourced from reference TRBV7-3 and TRBJ2-5, is GAGVSQTPSNKVTEKGKYVELRCDPISGHTALYWYRQSLGQGPEFLIYFQGTGAADDSGLPNDRFFAVRPEGSVSTLKIQRTERGDSAVYLCASSLTYNQETQYFGPGTRLLVL.

About this clone: A junction boundary mismatches the germline segment, possibly from a read error. V is TRBV7-7 and J is TRBJ2-1, with TRBD1 matching 9 bases. Germline V CDR1 and CDR2: SSHAT, FNYEAQ (reference sequence). The CDR3 extends over 18 amino acids. CDR3 in DNA: TGTGCTAGCAGCTTAGGAGCTCCCGGGACAGGGTCTTACAATGAGCAGTTCTTC. This encodes CASSLGAPGTGSYNEQFF.

On this clone: The sample carries other DNA sequences with the same CDR3. The V gene is TRBV27, the J gene TRBJ2-7, with D perhaps TRBD2 (5 bases). Germline CDR1 is MNHEY and CDR2 is SMNVEV (reference sequence). The length of the CDR3 is 14 residues. With 2 bases removed from V and 0 bases from J, the gap between germline ends came to 8 bases. CDR3: CASSLAGSSYEQYF. CDR3 nucleotides: TGTGCCAGCAGTTTAGCGGGTAGCTCCTACGAGCAGTACTTC.

This chain joins TRBV19 and TRBJ1-5; D unresolved. Trimming took 1 base from V and 3 from J, leaving 7 bases between them. Germline V gene lookup returns CDR1 LNHDA and CDR2 SQIVND (reference sequence). The CDR3 is 14 residues long. The CDR3 region is CASSIGLYNQPQHF. CDR3 sequence (DNA): TGTGCCAGTAGTATAGGACTCTACAATCAGCCCCAGCATTTT. The complete variable domain, with remaining parts taken from reference TRBV19 and TRBJ1-5, reads DGGITQSPKYLFRKEGQNVTLSCEQNLNHDAMYWYRQDPGQGLRLIYYSQIVNDFQKGDIAEGYSVSREKKESFPLTVTSAQKNPTAFYLCASSIGLYNQPQHFGDGTRLSIL.